The clone carrying this T cell receptor beta chain has just one count. In the original analysis: Amplification with reference gene primers provided the estimates of nucleated cell counts. Clones were read by immunoSEQ multiplex PCR, and TCRdb kept only the in-frame ones, dropping some. V, J and clone size are taken as reported in that table, and D and trimming were inferred from the DNA itself. The sample lists roughly 220,000 clones; 85% to 90% were seen once. After removal of 3 bases from V and 2 bases from J, the junction contained 13 bases not matched to a gene. The CDR3 totals 19 residues. CDR1 WNHNN and CDR2 SYGVQD come from the germline V gene (reference sequence). The data were taken from a study of blood T cell repertoires in COVID-19.

The receptor was derived from a man aged 60 to 75 with acute or convalescent COVID-19. The sample was peripheral blood. The chain couples TRBV10-1 to TRBJ2-3, with TRBD2 matching 11 bases. The CDR3 is CASSDSARASGGITDTQYF. In DNA form, the CDR3 reads TGCGCCAGCAGTGACTCAGCCCGAGCTAGCGGGGGGATCACAGATACGCAGTATTTT.